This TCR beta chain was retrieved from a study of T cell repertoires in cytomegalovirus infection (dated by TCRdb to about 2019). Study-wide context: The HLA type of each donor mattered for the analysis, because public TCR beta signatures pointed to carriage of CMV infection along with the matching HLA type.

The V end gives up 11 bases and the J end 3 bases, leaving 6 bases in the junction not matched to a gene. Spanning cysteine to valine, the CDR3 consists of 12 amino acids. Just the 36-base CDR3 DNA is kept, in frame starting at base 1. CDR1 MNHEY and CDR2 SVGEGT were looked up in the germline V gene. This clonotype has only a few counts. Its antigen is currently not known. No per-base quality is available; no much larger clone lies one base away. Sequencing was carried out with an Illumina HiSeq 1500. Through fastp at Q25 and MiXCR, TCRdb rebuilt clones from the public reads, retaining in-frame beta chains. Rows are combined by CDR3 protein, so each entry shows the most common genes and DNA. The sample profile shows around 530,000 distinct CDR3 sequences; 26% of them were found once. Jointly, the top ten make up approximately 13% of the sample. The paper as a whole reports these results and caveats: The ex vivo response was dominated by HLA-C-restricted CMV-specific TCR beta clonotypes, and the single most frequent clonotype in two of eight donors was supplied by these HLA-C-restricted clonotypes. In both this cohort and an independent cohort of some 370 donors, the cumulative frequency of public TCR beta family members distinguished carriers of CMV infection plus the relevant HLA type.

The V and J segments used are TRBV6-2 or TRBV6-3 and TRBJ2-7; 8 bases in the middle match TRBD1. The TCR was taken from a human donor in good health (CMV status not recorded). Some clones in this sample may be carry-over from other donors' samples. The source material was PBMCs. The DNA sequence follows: TGTGCCTCCGGACAGGGCCTCTACGAGCAGTACGTC. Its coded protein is CASGQGLYEQYV.